Listed below are T cell receptor beta chains from one sample, sequenced in a study of blood T cell repertoires in COVID-19. Only in-frame clones appear in the TCRdb table, and some are missing; sequencing was by immunoSEQ multiplex PCR. The table lists tens of thousands of clones, 88% of them singletons, with approximately 40% in the top ten. Sequencing was carried out using peripheral blood. Source of these receptors: a woman aged 55-70 years with COVID-19, enrolled during active disease. CDR3s include the opening cysteine and the closing phenylalanine or tryptophan. A D gene is named only where the DNA matches it firmly. Clone size is stated in some rows and not others, as once, few, many or a class when expanded.

>TRBV7-6|TRBJ2-5|NA|NA
TGTGCCAGCAGCAAAGGGGGAACACGGGAGACCCAGTACTTC
CASSKGGTRETQYF
>TRBV12-3/TRBV12-4|TRBJ1-5|NA|NA
TGTGCCAGCAGTTATCGGTCTAATCAGCCCCAGCATTTT
CASSYRSNQPQHF
>TRBV19|TRBJ2-1|NA|NA
TGTGCCTCTCGGGGGACCTACAATGAGCAGTTCTTC
CASRGTYNEQFF
>TRBV5-1|TRBJ1-6|NA|once
TGCGCCAGCAGCTCGGATGGACAGAGGAATTCACCCCTCCACTTT
CASSSDGQRNSPLHF
>TRBV10-2|TRBJ2-7|NA|NA
TGCGCCAGCAGTGTGACAGGTGGGGTGGGGGAGCAGTACTTC
CASSVTGGVGEQYF
>TRBV6-5|TRBJ2-7|TRBD1|NA
TGTGCCAGCAGGGGTACAGGGGGCTACGAGCAGTACTTC
CASRGTGGYEQYF
>TRBV19|TRBJ1-2|NA|NA
TGTGCCAGTAGTATAGATTCGACTGATAACTATGGCTACACCTTC
CASSIDSTDNYGYTF
>TRBV6-1|TRBJ1-1|NA|NA
TGTGCCAGCAGTGACAGGCCGATGAACACTGAAGCTTTCTTT
CASSDRPMNTEAFF
>TRBV7-9|TRBJ2-7|TRBD2|NA
TGTGCCAGCAGCTCCCCCGTAGCGGGAGTAGTGTACGAGCAGTACTTC
CASSSPVAGVVYEQYF
>TRBV5-6|TRBJ1-3|TRBD1|NA
TGTGCCAGCAGCTTGGGACAGGGCCACGGAAACACCATATATTTT
CASSLGQGHGNTIYF
>TRBV7-9|TRBJ2-7|NA|NA
TGTGCCAGCAGCCACCGCAGGGGTAACGAGCAGTACTTC
CASSHRRGNEQYF
>TRBV19|TRBJ2-7|TRBD2|NA
TGTGCCAGTAGTATTCAACTAGCGCGCGCCTACGAGCAGTACTTC
CASSIQLARAYEQYF
>TRBV7-9|TRBJ1-1|NA|NA
TGTGCCAGCAGCCCCTCGGCGGGGGGGGATCGAACTGAAGCTTTCTTT
CASSPSAGGDRTEAFF
>TRBV30|TRBJ2-3|TRBD2|once
TGTGCCTGGAGTCCAACTAGCGGGGAGGCAGATACGCAGTATTTT
CAWSPTSGEADTQYF
>TRBV11-2|TRBJ2-2|TRBD1|NA
TGTGCCAGCAGCTCGCCGGGACAGGGATTGGACGGGGAGCTGTTTTTT
CASSSPGQGLDGELFF
>TRBV28|TRBJ1-2|NA|NA
TGTGCCAGCAGTTTGTTAACAGGGTGGAACTATGGCTACACCTTC
CASSLLTGWNYGYTF
>TRBV28|TRBJ1-5|NA|NA
TGTGCGATCACCGGGGGGGCCAGGCAGCCCCAGCATTTT
CAITGGARQPQHF
>TRBV29-1|TRBJ2-3|TRBD2|NA
TGCAGCGTAGCCGGGACTAGCGGGAGCACAGATACGCAGTATTTT
CSVAGTSGSTDTQYF
>TRBV6-2/TRBV6-3|TRBJ2-5|NA|NA
TGTGCCAGCAGTTACCTCCGGACAAGGAACCAAGAGACCCAGTACTTC
CASSYLRTRNQETQYF
>TRBV4-1|TRBJ2-1|NA|NA
TGCGCCAGCAGCCAGCCCCAGGTTGGATACAATGAGCAGTTCTTC
CASSQPQVGYNEQFF
>TRBV3-1/TRBV3-2|TRBJ2-6|NA|NA
TGTGCCAGCAGCCCCCCCACTGGGGCCAACGTCCTGACTTTC
CASSPPTGANVLTF
>TRBV20-1|TRBJ2-7|NA|NA
TGCAGTGCTAGTTCAGGGTACGAGCAGTACTTC
CSASSGYEQYF
>TRBV5-4|TRBJ1-1|NA|NA
TGTGCCAGCAGCCCCCGGTTGAACACTGAAGCTTTCTTT
CASSPRLNTEAFF
>TRBV5-6|TRBJ2-7|TRBD1|once
TGTGCCAGCAGCGGGGGGACAGGGTACGAGCAGTACTTC
CASSGGTGYEQYF
>TRBV6-5|TRBJ2-7|TRBD1|NA
TGTGCCAGCAGTTCACAGGGGGCTTACGAGCAGTACTTC
CASSSQGAYEQYF
>TRBV9|TRBJ2-5|TRBD2|NA
TGTGCCAGCAGTCCTGGACTAGCGGAGCAAGAGACCCAGTACTTC
CASSPGLAEQETQYF
>TRBV4-3|TRBJ1-1|NA|NA
TGCGCCAGCAGCCCCCTGGGGGGGGAAGGTGAAGCTTTCTTT
CASSPLGGEGEAFF
>TRBV5-1|TRBJ2-2|NA|NA
TGCGCCAGCAGTCCGGGGACACCGAACACCGGGGAGCTGTTTTTT
CASSPGTPNTGELFF
>TRBV19|TRBJ2-3|TRBD2|NA
TGTGCCAGTAGTTTTAGCGGGGGTCCAGATACGCAGTATTTT
CASSFSGGPDTQYF
>TRBV9|TRBJ2-1|TRBD2|once
TGTGCCAGCAGAGGTGGGGTAGCGGGAACCTACAATGAGCAGTTCTTC
CASRGGVAGTYNEQFF
>TRBV28|TRBJ1-2|NA|NA
TGTGCCAGCAACCAGGAAGGCTATGGCTACACCTTC
CASNQEGYGYTF
>TRBV5-1|TRBJ1-4|TRBD1|NA
TGCGCCAGCAGCTCCCGGGACAGGGGACAGGAAAAACTGTTTTTT
CASSSRDRGQEKLFF
>TRBV4-1|TRBJ1-1|NA|once
TGCGCCAGCAGCCACAGCCCGGGGGGGAACACTGAAGCTTTCTTT
CASSHSPGGNTEAFF
>TRBV12-5|TRBJ2-1|TRBD2|NA
TGTGCTAGTGGTTTCCGGACTAGCGGCGGAAATGAGCAGTTCTTC
CASGFRTSGGNEQFF
>TRBV10-3|TRBJ2-3|TRBD2|NA
TGTGCCACCGGGCGTGGGGGACTAGTGAAAGATACGCAGTATTTT
CATGRGGLVKDTQYF
>TRBV19|TRBJ1-2|NA|NA
TGTGCCAGTAGTATAGATCGCAGGGACTATGGCTACACCTTC
CASSIDRRDYGYTF
>TRBV6-5|TRBJ2-1|NA|NA
TGTGCCAGCAGTTACTCCCTAGTCCTCTCCTACAATGAGCAGTTCTTC
CASSYSLVLSYNEQFF
>TRBV13|TRBJ2-5|NA|NA
TGTGCCAGCAGCTTAGGGTTTGGAACTTTTAGAACTAGCCGAGAGACCCAGTACTTC
CASSLGFGTFRTSRETQYF
>TRBV7-2|TRBJ2-3|TRBD1|NA
TGTGCCAGCAGCCCAACACAGGGGTCAGATACGCAGTATTTT
CASSPTQGSDTQYF
>TRBV5-1|TRBJ1-5|NA|NA
TGCGCCAGCAGCTTGGGAGGCGTTAATCAGCCCCAGCATTTT
CASSLGGVNQPQHF
>TRBV27|TRBJ2-5|TRBD1|NA
TGTGCCAGCAGTTTATCGCCAGGGGGCCGGCAAGAGACCCAGTACTTC
CASSLSPGGRQETQYF
>TRBV27|TRBJ2-1|NA|NA
TGTGCCAGCAGTGTGCTAGCATCCGAGCAGTTCTTC
CASSVLASEQFF
>TRBV27|TRBJ1-1|NA|NA
TGTGCCAGCAGTTTAGCAGGCCCGCCTGCGAACACTGAAGCTTTCTTT
CASSLAGPPANTEAFF
>TRBV27|TRBJ2-3|NA|NA
TGTGCCAGCAGTTGGGCCTATAGCACAGATACGCAGTATTTT
CASSWAYSTDTQYF
>TRBV7-9|TRBJ2-1|NA|NA
TGTGCCAGCAGCATTAGCGGAGAGCAGTTCTTC
CASSISGEQFF
>TRBV3-1/TRBV3-2|TRBJ2-2|NA|NA
TGTGCCAGCAGCCAAGCAGGCGGGGAGCTGTTTTTT
CASSQAGGELFF
>TRBV10-2|TRBJ2-1|NA|NA
TGCGCCAGCTCGGGGGAGGGGGCCTACAATGAGCAGTTCTTC
CASSGEGAYNEQFF
>TRBV5-1|TRBJ2-3|NA|NA
TGCGCCAGCAGACCACAGGGTAGCACAGATACGCAGTATTTT
CASRPQGSTDTQYF